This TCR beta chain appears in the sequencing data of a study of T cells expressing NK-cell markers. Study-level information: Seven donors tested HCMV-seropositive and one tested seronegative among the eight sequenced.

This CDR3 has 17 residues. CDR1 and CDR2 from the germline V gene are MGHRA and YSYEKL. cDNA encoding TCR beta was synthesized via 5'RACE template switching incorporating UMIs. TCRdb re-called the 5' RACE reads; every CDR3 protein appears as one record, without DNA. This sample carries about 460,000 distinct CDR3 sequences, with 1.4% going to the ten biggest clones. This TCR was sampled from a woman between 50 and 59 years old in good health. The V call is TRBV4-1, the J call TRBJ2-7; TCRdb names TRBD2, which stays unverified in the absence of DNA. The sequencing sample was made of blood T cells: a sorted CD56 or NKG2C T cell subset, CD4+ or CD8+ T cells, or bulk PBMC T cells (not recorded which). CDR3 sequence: CASSKRGKESAIYEQYF.